This T cell receptor (beta chain) comes out of a study of blood T cell repertoires in COVID-19. The data were produced by immunoSEQ multiplex PCR, yet TCRdb's version contains in-frame clones alone and is incomplete. The sample contains 150,000 to 200,000 clones, about 90% of which appear only once. V dropped 7 bases and J dropped 2; count of bases not matched to a gene: 1. Looked up from germline, CDR1 is MNHNY and CDR2 is SVGAGI (reference sequence). This CDR3 comprises 12 residues. The chain employs TRBV6-6 and TRBJ2-5, with TRBD1 matching over 7 bases. Sequences were obtained from peripheral blood. The receptor comes from a man aged 50-60 years with acute or convalescent COVID-19. CDR3 sequence: CASTRGQETQYF. The CDR3 DNA follows: TGTGCCAGCACCAGGGGGCAAGAGACCCAGTACTTC.